This TCR beta chain was captured in a study of PD-1 blockade in classical Hodgkin lymphoma. Study-level findings and limits: Baseline TCR diversity was reportedly lower in newly diagnosed patients than in healthy donors. It was reported as lower still in relapsed/refractory patients.

This clone was counted between two and nine times. Its cognate antigen is unknown. Deletions cut 0 bases from V and 4 bases from J, with 8 bases between. CDR1 SGHNT and CDR2 YYREEE come from the germline V gene (reference sequence). This CDR3 region has 13 residues. Time point of the sample: cycle 4 day 1 (C4D1), after about 6 weeks of nivolumab. Each and every patient relapsed after autologous stem cell transplantation, and patients got differing brentuximab vedotin exposure. Using magnetic negative selection, the CD4+ T cells were separated out of thawed PBMCs. Repertoires were generated with immunoSEQ multiplex PCR, while TCRdb's copy carries only in-frame clones and drops some. The data contain 15,000 to 20,000 clones, around 75% of them singletons.

The sequences come from CD4+ T cells from blood, collected before the fourth cycle of nivolumab. The V call is TRBV5-4, the J call TRBJ2-7, with D possibly being TRBD1 (5 bases). This clonotype was obtained from a human donor with classical Hodgkin lymphoma. CDR3 nucleotide sequence: TGTGCCAGCAGCTTGGACAGGATGTACGAGCAGTACGTC. Translation: CASSLDRMYEQYV.